This entry lists 3 T cell receptor beta chains sequenced from one sample in a study of T-cell memory formation after mild COVID-19. TCRdb passed the 5' RACE reads through MiXCR, listing each CDR3 protein once. The table shows over 45,000 distinct CDR3 sequences, with roughly 25% occurring only once. The sample taken for sequencing was PBMCs or a T cell subset sorted from them (not recorded which). The receptor source for this set is a man aged 18 to 29 who had mild COVID-19 (a few samples of this study predate the infection). Cell type and time point are not known.

The chain recombines TRBV7-9 with TRBJ2-6; possibly TRBD2 for D (6 bases). Looked up from germline, CDR1 is SEHNR and CDR2 is FQNEAQ (reference sequence). The CDR3 totals 19 residues. V shed 1 base and J shed 0 bases, with 16 bases lying between them. The CDR3 region has the DNA TGTGCCAGCAGCTTAGGCCGCTCGGGGGTCGTCTCTGGGGCCAACGTCCTGACTTTC. It translates to CASSLGRSGVVSGANVLTF.

Ten or more counts support this clonotype. V is TRBV6-6 and J is TRBJ2-1; 10 nucleotides align to TRBD2. The CDR3 runs to 16 residues. The germline CDR1 and CDR2 sequences are MNHNY and SVGAGI (reference sequence). V lost 5 bases to trimming and J lost 4 bases; unmatched junction nucleotides: 8. In DNA, the CDR3 is TGTGCCAGCAGTCGGACCCTAGCGGGGGAGTACAATGAGCAGTTCTTC. Encoded protein: CASSRTLAGEYNEQFF.

This clonotype has more than one count but fewer than ten. This rearrangement joins TRBV7-8 to TRBJ2-6, with 7 bases fitting TRBD2. The CDR3 length is 16 residues. CDR1 and CDR2 from the germline V gene are SGHVS and FQNEAQ. Germline trimming cut 0 bases from V and 4 bases from J; bases unmatched to any gene: 3. CDR3 sequence (DNA): TGTGCCAGCAGCTTAGCTTGGCGGGAGGGGGCCAACGTCCTGACTTTC. It encodes CASSLAWREGANVLTF.